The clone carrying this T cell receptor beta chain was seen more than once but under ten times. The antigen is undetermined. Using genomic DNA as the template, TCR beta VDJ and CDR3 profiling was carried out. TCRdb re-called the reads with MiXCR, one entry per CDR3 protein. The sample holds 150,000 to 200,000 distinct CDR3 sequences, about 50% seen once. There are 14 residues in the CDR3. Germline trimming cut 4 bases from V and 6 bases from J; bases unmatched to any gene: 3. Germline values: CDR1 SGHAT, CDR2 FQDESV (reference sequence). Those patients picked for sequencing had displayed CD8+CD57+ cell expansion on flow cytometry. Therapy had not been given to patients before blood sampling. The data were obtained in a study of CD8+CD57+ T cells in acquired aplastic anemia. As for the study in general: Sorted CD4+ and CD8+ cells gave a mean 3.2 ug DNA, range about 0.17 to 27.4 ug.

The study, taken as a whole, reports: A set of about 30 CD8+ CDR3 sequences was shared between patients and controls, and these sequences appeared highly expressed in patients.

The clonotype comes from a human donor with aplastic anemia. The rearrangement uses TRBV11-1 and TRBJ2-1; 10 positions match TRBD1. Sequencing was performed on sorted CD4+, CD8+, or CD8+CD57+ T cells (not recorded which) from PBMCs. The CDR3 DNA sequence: TGTGCCAGCAGCTCCCGGGACAGGGGCAATGAGCAGTTCTTC. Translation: CASSSRDRGNEQFF.